The source of this T cell receptor beta chain is a study of T-cell memory formation after mild COVID-19. In the study overall: Largely, TCR clusters stayed within a single donor.

Study findings and constraints: CD4+ contracting clones were mainly CM and EM; CD8+ ones, EMRA. CD4+ bias marked clones expanding day 15 to 37, unlike balanced contracting clones. In pre-infection memory, a portion of responding clones appeared, which suggested that cross-reactive memory joined.

Via MiXCR, TCRdb re-called the 5' RACE reads, giving one row per CDR3 protein. The table lists more than 400,000 distinct CDR3 sequences, roughly 18% of them singletons. Turning to this clonotype: Antigen specificity is unknown.

This TCR derives from an adult woman who had mild COVID-19 (a few samples of this study predate the infection). Cell type and time point are not known. Material for sequencing was PBMCs or a T cell subset sorted from them (not recorded which).

The DNA for the CDR3 is TGTGCCAGCAGCGCCTTGGACAGGGCTAATTCACCCCTCCACTTT. Translation: CASSALDRANSPLHF. V gene TRBV9 combines with J gene TRBJ1-6, with 8 nucleotides matching TRBD1. Germline V gives CDR1 SGDLS, CDR2 YYNGEE. The CDR3 is 15 amino acids. J gave up 6 bases and V 3 bases, and 5 bases lay outside the gene matches. The full variable domain, rest sourced from reference TRBV9 and TRBJ1-6, is DSGVTQTPKHLITATGQRVTLRCSPRSGDLSVYWYQQSLDQGLQFLIQYYNGEERAKGNILERFSAQQFPDLHSELNLSSLELGDSALYFCASSALDRANSPLHFGNGTRLTVT.